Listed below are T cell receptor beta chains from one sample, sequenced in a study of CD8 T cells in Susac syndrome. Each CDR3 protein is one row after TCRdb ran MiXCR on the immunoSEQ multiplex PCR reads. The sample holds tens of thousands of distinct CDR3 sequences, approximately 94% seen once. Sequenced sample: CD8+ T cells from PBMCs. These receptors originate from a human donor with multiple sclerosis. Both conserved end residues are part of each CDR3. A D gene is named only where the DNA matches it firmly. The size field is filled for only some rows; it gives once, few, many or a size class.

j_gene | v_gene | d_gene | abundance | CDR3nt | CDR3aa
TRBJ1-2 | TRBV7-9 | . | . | TGTGCCAGCACCCCTGGGAATGGCTACACCTTC | CASTPGNGYTF
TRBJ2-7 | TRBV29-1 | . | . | TGCAGCGTTGATTTGTCTGCAACCTACGAGCAGTACTTC | CSVDLSATYEQYF
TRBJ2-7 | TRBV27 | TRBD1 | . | TGTGCCAGCAGTCCCCGGACAGGGGGCTACGAGCAGTACTTC | CASSPRTGGYEQYF
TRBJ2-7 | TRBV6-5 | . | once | TGTGCCAGCACCCAGCCGGGGAAACGGGACCACGAGCAGTACTTC | CASTQPGKRDHEQYF
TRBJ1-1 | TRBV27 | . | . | TGTGCCAGCAGTCCACCCGGGGTCGGCACTGAAGCTTTCTTT | CASSPPGVGTEAFF
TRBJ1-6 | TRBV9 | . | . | TGTGCCAGCAGCGTAGGACTCCCGAACGCTTCACCCCTCCACTTT | CASSVGLPNASPLHF
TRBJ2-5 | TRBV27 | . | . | TGTGCCAGCAGTTCTCGGGTGTCGGGGGAGACCCAGTACTTC | CASSSRVSGETQYF
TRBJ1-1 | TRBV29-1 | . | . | TGCAGCGGACTGACGAACACTGAAGCTTTCTTT | CSGLTNTEAFF
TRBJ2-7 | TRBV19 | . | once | TGTGCCAGTAGTATAAGCGCCAACGAGCAGTACTTC | CASSISANEQYF
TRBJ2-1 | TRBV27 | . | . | TGTGCCAGCAGTTCCCCAAACCCCTCCTACAATGAGCAGTTCTTC | CASSSPNPSYNEQFF
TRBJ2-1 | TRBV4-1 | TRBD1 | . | TGCGCCAGCAGCGGATTGGGACAGAACAATGAGCAGTTCTTC | CASSGLGQNNEQFF
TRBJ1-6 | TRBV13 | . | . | TGTGCCAGCAGCTTAGGACAGGGTAATTCACCCCTCCACTTT | CASSLGQGNSPLHF
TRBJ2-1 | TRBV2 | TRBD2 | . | TGTGCCAGCAGCGTAGCGGGAGGGGGCTACAATGAGCAGTTCTTC | CASSVAGGGYNEQFF
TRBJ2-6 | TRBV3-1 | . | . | TGTGCCAGCAGCCAAGACCACGGGGCCCTTGGGGCCAACGTCCTGACTTTC | CASSQDHGALGANVLTF
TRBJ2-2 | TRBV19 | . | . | TGTGCCAGTACCAGCCCGACAGGGAGGCCCGGGGAGCTGTTTTTT | CASTSPTGRPGELFF
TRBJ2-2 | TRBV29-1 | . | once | TGCAGCGTTTCGGCGGTGAACACCGGGGAGCTGTTTTTT | CSVSAVNTGELFF
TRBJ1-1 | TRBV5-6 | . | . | TGTGCCAGCAGCGTGGGGGGGGTAACTGAAGCTTTCTTT | CASSVGGVTEAFF
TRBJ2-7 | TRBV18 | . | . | TGTGCCAGCTCACCACCTACACATTACGAGCAGTACTTC | CASSPPTHYEQYF
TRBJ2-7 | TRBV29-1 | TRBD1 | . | TGCAGCGCCGGGGACAGCCTCTACGAGCAGTACTTC | CSAGDSLYEQYF
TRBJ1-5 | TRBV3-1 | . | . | TGTGCCAGCAGCCAACAGGGAATGAAACCCCAGCATTTT | CASSQQGMKPQHF
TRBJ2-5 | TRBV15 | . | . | TGTGCCACCAGCAGAGATGGTTCGGTCGGATGGGGGGAGACCCAGTACTTC | CATSRDGSVGWGETQYF
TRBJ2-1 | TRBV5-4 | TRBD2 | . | TGTGCCAGCAGCATGGGACTAGCATCCTCCAATGAGCAGTTCTTC | CASSMGLASSNEQFF